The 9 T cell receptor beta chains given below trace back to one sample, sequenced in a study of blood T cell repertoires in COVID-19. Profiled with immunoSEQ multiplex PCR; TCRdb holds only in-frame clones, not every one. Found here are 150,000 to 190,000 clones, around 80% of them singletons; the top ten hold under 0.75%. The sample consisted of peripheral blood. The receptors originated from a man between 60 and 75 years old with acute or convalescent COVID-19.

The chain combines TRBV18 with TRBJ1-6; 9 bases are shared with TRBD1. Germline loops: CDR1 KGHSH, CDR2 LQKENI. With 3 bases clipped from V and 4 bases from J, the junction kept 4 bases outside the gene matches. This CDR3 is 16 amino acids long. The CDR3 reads CASSPSTGGYNSPLHF. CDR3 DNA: TGTGCCAGCTCACCCTCGACAGGGGGTTATAATTCACCCCTCCACTTT.

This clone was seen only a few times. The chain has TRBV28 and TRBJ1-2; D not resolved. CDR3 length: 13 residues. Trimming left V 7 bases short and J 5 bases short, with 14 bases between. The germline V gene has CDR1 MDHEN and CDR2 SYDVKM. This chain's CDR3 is CASTAGPTYGYTF. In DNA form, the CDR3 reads TGTGCCAGCACCGCAGGCCCCACTTATGGCTACACCTTC.

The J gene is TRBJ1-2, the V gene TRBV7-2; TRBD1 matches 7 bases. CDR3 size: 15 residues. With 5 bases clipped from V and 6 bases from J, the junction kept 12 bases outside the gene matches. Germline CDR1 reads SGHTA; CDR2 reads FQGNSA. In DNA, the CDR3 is TGTGCCAGCAGCCCGCGACAGGGCCCGGGGGATGGCTACACCTTC. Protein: CASSPRQGPGDGYTF.

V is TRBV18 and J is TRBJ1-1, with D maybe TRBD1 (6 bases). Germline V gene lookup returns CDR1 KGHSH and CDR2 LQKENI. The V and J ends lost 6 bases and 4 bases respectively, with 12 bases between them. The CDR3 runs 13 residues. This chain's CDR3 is CASSTGQSTEAFF. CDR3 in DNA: TGTGCCAGCTCTACAGGGCAGAGCACTGAAGCTTTCTTT.

The CDR3 protein is CASSSYTRNEQFF. The CDR3 DNA is TGTGCCAGCAGCTCCTATACTAGAAATGAGCAGTTCTTC. V is TRBV7-2 and J is TRBJ2-1, with D maybe TRBD2 (5 bases). With 4 bases removed from V and 7 bases from J, the gap between germline ends came to 11 bases. Germline loops: CDR1 SGHTA, CDR2 FQGNSA. This CDR3 contains 13 residues. The whole variable domain, filled in from reference TRBV7-2 and TRBJ2-1, reads GAGVSQSPSNKVTEKGKDVELRCDPISGHTALYWYRQSLGQGLEFLIYFQGNSAPDKSGLPSDRFSAERTGGSVSTLTIQRTQQEDSAVYLCASSSYTRNEQFFGPGTRLTVL.

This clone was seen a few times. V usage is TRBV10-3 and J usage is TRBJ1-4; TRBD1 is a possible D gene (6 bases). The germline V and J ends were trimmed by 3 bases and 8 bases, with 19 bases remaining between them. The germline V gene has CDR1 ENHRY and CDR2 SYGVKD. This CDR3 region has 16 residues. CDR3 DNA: TGTGCCATCAGTGATTCCCAGACAGGCTCTAGAGAAAAACTGTTTTTT. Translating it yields CAISDSQTGSREKLFF.

The CDR3 DNA is TGTGCCAGCAATAAGGACAGGGTTGCAGGGTGGGAGACCCAGTACTTC. Protein product: CASNKDRVAGWETQYF. This sequence joins TRBV2 and TRBJ2-5; 8 bases fit TRBD1. Germline V gene sequence: CDR1 SNHLY, CDR2 FYNNEI. This CDR3 is 16 amino acids long. Germline trimming cut 7 bases from V and 5 bases from J; bases unmatched to any gene: 15. The variable domain in full, with the rest retrieved from reference TRBV2 and TRBJ2-5, is EPEVTQTPSHQVTQMGQEVILRCVPISNHLYFYWYRQILGQKVEFLVSFYNNEISEKSEIFDDQFSVERPDGSNFTLKIRSTKLEDSAMYFCASNKDRVAGWETQYFGPGTRLLVL.

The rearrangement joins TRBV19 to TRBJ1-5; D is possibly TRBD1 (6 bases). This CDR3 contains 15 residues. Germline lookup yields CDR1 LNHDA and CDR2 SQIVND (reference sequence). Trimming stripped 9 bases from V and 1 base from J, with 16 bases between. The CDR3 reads CASAMGARSNQPQHF. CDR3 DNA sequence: TGTGCCAGCGCAATGGGGGCGAGAAGCAATCAGCCCCAGCATTTT.

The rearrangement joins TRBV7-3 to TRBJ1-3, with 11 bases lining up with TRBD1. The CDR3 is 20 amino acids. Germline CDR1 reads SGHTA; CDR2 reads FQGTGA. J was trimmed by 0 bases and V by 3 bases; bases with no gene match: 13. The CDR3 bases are TGTGCCAGCAGCTTGGGAGACGCCGGGACAGGGGGATTCTCTGGAAACACCATATATTTT. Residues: CASSLGDAGTGGFSGNTIYF.